The entry below gives a single T cell receptor beta chain sequence along with its context. This sample is part of a study of T cell changes during pregnancy in multiple sclerosis. Method: immunoSEQ multiplex PCR; TCRdb's copy keeps in-frame clones and lacks some. The table has approximately 100,000 clones, 91% seen once. The CDR3 is 17 residues long. In germline, CDR1 is SGHVS, CDR2 FNYEAQ. The V end lost 2 bases, the J end lost 8 bases, and 19 bases lay between the germline ends. This sequence joins TRBV7-6 and TRBJ1-6; D not certain. The receptor comes from a female donor with multiple sclerosis, enrolled in a pregnancy study. Specimen: peripheral blood, collected after pregnancy. CDR3 region: CASSLILSAGKDSPLHF. For the CDR3, the DNA is TGTGCCAGCAGCTTAATCTTGTCGGCGGGAAAGGATTCACCCCTCCACTTT.